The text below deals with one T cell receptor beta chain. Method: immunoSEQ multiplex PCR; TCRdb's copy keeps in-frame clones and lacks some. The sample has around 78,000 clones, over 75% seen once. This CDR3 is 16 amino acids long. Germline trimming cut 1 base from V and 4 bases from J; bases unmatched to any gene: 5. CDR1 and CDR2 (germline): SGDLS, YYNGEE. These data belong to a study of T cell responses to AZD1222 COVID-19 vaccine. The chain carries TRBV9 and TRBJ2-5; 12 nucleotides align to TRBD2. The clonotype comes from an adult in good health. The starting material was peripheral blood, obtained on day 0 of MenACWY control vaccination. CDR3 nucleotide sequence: TGTGCCAGCAGCGTACTAGCGGGGGGGCCTGTAGAGACCCAGTACTTC. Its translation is CASSVLAGGPVETQYF. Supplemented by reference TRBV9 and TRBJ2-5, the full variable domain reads DSGVTQTPKHLITATGQRVTLRCSPRSGDLSVYWYQQSLDQGLQFLIQYYNGEERAKGNILERFSAQQFPDLHSELNLSSLELGDSALYFCASSVLAGGPVETQYFGPGTRLLVL.